Following are 13 T cell receptor beta chains from one sample sequenced in a study of cytomegalovirus exposure and HLA in healthy donors. The PCR made use of 60 Vbeta and 13 Jbeta primers. Libraries were prepared by immunoSEQ multiplex PCR; TCRdb keeps only in-frame clonotypes and omits some of them. The sample includes roughly 190,000 clones, more than 75% of them seen just once. Source material: PBMCs. These receptor sequences come from a woman in her forties or fifties in good health and CMV-seropositive.

The chain recombines TRBV15 with TRBJ2-7, with 10 bases identical to TRBD2. The V gene's germline CDR1 is LNHNV and CDR2 YYDKDF (reference sequence). V was clipped by 0 bases and J by 3 bases; unmatched bases: 5. This CDR3 is 16 amino acids long. The CDR3 sequence: CATSRDRLAGVYEQYF. The CDR3 nucleotides are TGTGCCACCAGCAGAGATCGGCTAGCGGGGGTCTACGAGCAGTACTTC.

This clone is a singleton in its sample. The chain uses TRBV7-8 and TRBJ1-4; perhaps TRBD1 as D (6 bases). Trimming removed 5 bases at V and 4 bases at J, with 14 bases between. Germline values: CDR1 SGHVS, CDR2 FQNEAQ. The CDR3 is 15 residues long. CDR3 sequence: CASSPGQTINEKLFF. In DNA form, the CDR3 reads TGTGCCAGCAGCCCCGGACAGACCATTAATGAAAAACTGTTTTTT.

This chain uses TRBV10-3 with TRBJ2-1, with 9 positions matching TRBD2. The germline gives CDR1 ENHRY, CDR2 SYGVKD. The V gene end was trimmed by 6 bases and the J gene end by 10 bases; junction bases not matched to a gene: 7. There are 13 residues in the CDR3. This CDR3 reads CAIRRGGNEEQFF. The CDR3, as DNA: TGTGCCATCAGGCGGGGGGGGAATGAGGAGCAGTTCTTC.

The V and J genes are TRBV6-1 and TRBJ2-7; D may be TRBD1 (5 bases). The CDR3 totals 14 residues. Trimming left V 2 bases short and J 3 bases short, with 11 bases between. Germline-derived CDR1 and CDR2 are MNHNS and SASEGT. The CDR3 bases are TGTGCCAGCAGTGAAAGAAGGGGTGGCTACGAGCAGTACTTC. This sequence encodes CASSERRGGYEQYF.

The chain recombines TRBV10-1 with TRBJ2-7; 7 nucleotides align to TRBD2. Germline V gene data show CDR1 as WNHNN and CDR2 as SYGVQD (reference sequence). The V segment lost 0 bases and the J segment 9 bases; nucleotides outside the gene matches: 8. The CDR3 extends over 14 amino acids. The CDR3 spells CASSESRPGGGQYF. As DNA, the CDR3 is TGCGCCAGCAGTGAGTCGAGGCCGGGAGGCGGGCAGTACTTC.

This rearrangement joins TRBV6-5 to TRBJ2-7, with 9 bases matching TRBD2. The V and J ends lost 0 bases and 7 bases, in that order; junction bases with no gene match: 7. There are 15 residues in the CDR3. CDR1 is MNHEY and CDR2 is SVGAGI in the germline V gene. The CDR3 here is CASSYSGAGGSEQYF. In DNA, the CDR3 is TGTGCCAGCAGTTACTCGGGAGCGGGGGGTTCAGAGCAGTACTTC.

The rearrangement uses TRBV4-2 and TRBJ2-5; weak D call: TRBD2 (6 bases). Germline CDR1 is LGHNA and CDR2 is YNFKEQ. Trimming removed 4 bases from V and 3 bases from J, with 18 bases in between. There are 16 residues in the CDR3. The CDR3 is CASSRGTEPREETQYF. In nucleotides, the CDR3 is TGTGCCAGCAGCCGCGGGACCGAACCTAGAGAAGAGACCCAGTACTTC.

V and J are TRBV28 and TRBJ2-5; TRBD1 might be the D (6 bases). Germline loops: CDR1 MDHEN, CDR2 SYDVKM. The CDR3 spans 15 residues. V was cut by 6 bases and J by 3 bases, with 17 bases left in between. CDR3 loop: CASRPRDMKKETQYF. The CDR3 DNA follows: TGTGCCAGCAGACCCCGGGACATGAAGAAAGAGACCCAGTACTTC.

J is TRBJ2-5 and V is TRBV19; D might be TRBD1 (6 bases). This CDR3 region has 16 residues. The germline V gene has CDR1 LNHDA and CDR2 SQIVND (reference sequence). Trimming pared 0 bases from V and 4 bases from J, leaving 15 bases between. CDR3 coding DNA: TGTGCCAGTAGTATAGATACGGCAGGGGTCGGAGAGACCCAGTACTTC. It specifies CASSIDTAGVGETQYF.

The chain recombines TRBV30 with TRBJ1-1, with TRBD1 matching 9 bases. Germline assignment: CDR1 GTSNPN and CDR2 SVGIG (reference sequence). This CDR3 is built from 15 residues. J gave up 4 bases and V 3 bases, and 9 bases lay outside the gene matches. The CDR3 DNA sequence: TGTGCCTGGAGAACACAGGGGGCGGGTGGCACTGAAGCTTTCTTT. Translation: CAWRTQGAGGTEAFF. The entire variable domain, with the rest obtained from reference TRBV30 and TRBJ1-1, is as follows: SQTIHQWPATLVQPVGSPLSLECTVEGTSNPNLYWYRQAAGRGLQLLFYSVGIGQISSEVPQNLSASRPQDRQFILSSKKLLLSDSGFYLCAWRTQGAGGTEAFFGQGTRLTVV.

The chain combines TRBV5-1 with TRBJ2-3; TRBD2 aligns across 8 bases. Germline V gene lookup returns CDR1 SGHRS and CDR2 YFSETQ. Trimming took 0 bases from V and 5 from J; bases not matched to a gene: 8. The CDR3 contains 16 residues. CDR3 residues: CASSLDSGGAGDTQYF. CDR3 coding DNA: TGCGCCAGCAGCTTGGATTCGGGGGGGGCCGGAGATACGCAGTATTTT.

This sequence joins TRBV7-3 and TRBJ2-1; a weak D match, TRBD2 (5 bases). Germline lookup yields CDR1 SGHTA and CDR2 FQGTGA. Trimming took 1 base from V and 6 from J, leaving 16 bases between them. CDR3 length equals 16 residues. The CDR3 loop is CASSLNKAGRLNEQFF. The CDR3 DNA reads as TGTGCCAGCAGCTTAAATAAGGCGGGCAGGCTCAATGAGCAGTTCTTC.

The chain is built from TRBV6-6 and TRBJ1-1; D call uncertain. Between the trimmed V and J ends, which lost 7 bases and 1 base, there was a span of 10 bases. There are 13 residues in the CDR3. CDR1 is MNHNY and CDR2 is SVGAGI in the germline V gene (reference sequence). In nucleotides, the CDR3 is TGTGCCAGCACTAATTCAAGGAACACTGAAGCTTTCTTT. Its translation is CASTNSRNTEAFF.